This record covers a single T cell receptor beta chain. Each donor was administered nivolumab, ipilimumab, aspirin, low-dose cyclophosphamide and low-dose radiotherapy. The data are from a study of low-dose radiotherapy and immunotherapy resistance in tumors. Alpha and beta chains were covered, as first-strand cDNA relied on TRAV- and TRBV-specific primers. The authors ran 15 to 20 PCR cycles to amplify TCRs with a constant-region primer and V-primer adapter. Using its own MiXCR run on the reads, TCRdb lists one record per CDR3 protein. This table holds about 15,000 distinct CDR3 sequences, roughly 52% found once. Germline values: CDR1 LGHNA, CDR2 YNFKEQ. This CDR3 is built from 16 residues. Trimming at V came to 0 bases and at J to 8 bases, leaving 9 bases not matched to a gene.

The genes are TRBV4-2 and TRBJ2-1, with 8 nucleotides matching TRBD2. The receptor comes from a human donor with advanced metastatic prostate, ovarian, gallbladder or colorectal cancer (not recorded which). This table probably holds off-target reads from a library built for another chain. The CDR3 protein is CASSQETGGYQHEQFF. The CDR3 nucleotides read TGTGCCAGCAGCCAAGAGACGGGGGGGTACCAACATGAGCAGTTCTTC.